One and the same sample provided the 27 T cell receptor beta chains below, sequenced in a study of read filtering for tumor transcriptome and immune sequencing. This library used roughly 400 ng RNA and molecular barcoded adaptors spanning alpha/delta and beta/gamma chains. MiXCR, applied by TCRdb to the reads, yields one record per CDR3 protein. The sample has some 46,000 distinct CDR3 sequences, about a fifth seen once. The material sequenced was a population of CD138-negative cells sorted from bone marrow. These receptors were obtained from a donor aged 40 or older with multiple myeloma.

This clonotype was seen many times. This chain joins TRBV24-1 and TRBJ2-2; weak D call: TRBD1 (5 bases). V was clipped by 3 bases and J by 3 bases, with 10 bases between them. The CDR3 spans 15 residues. The V gene's germline CDR1 is KGHDR and CDR2 SFDVKD. CDR3 sequence (DNA): TGTGCCACCAGTGATGGTGGGGCCGACACCGGGGAGCTGTTTTTT. Residues: CATSDGGADTGELFF.

This clonotype appeared a few times. The genes are TRBV19 and TRBJ2-1, with TRBD2 matching over 9 bases. Unmatched junction bases numbered 3, after V lost 3 bases and J lost 3 bases. Germline V gives CDR1 LNHDA, CDR2 SQIVND (reference sequence). CDR3 length equals 15 residues. CDR3: CASSMGAGGYNEQFF. The CDR3 DNA reads TGTGCCAGTAGTATGGGAGCGGGAGGCTACAATGAGCAGTTCTTC.

In its sample, this clonotype was seen many times. The DNA of the CDR3 is TGTGCCAGCAGTGGGTTGGCTTATAGCTCTGGGGCCAACGTCCTGACTTTC. Its protein product is CASSGLAYSSGANVLTF. The V gene is TRBV2, the J gene TRBJ2-6, with D unresolved. Germline V CDR1 and CDR2: SNHLY, FYNNEI. Trimming left V 4 bases short and J 0 bases short, with 13 bases between. This CDR3 contains 17 residues.

This clonotype turned up a few times. V gene TRBV5-8 combines with J gene TRBJ2-3, with 11 bases that match TRBD1. CDR1 SGHTS and CDR2 YDEGEE come from the germline V gene. The V gene end was trimmed by 3 bases and the J gene end by 7 bases; junction bases not matched to a gene: 4. The CDR3 totals 14 residues. In nucleotides, the CDR3 is TGTGCCAGCAGCTGGACAGGGGGCGCATATACGCAGTATTTT. Translated: CASSWTGGAYTQYF. The entire variable domain, with the rest obtained from reference TRBV5-8 and TRBJ2-3, is as follows: EAGVTQSPTHLIKTRGQQATLRCSPISGHTSVYWYQQALGLGLQFLLWYDEGEERNRGNFPPRFSGRQFPNYSSELNVNALELEDSALYLCASSWTGGAYTQYFGPGTRLTVL.

This clonotype has a single count. It may be a read error: a sequence one base away is much more abundant. The chain is built from TRBV10-1 and TRBJ1-5; D remains ambiguous. The V gene lost 0 bases and the J gene lost 0 bases, with 6 bases spanning the gap. Germline V CDR1 and CDR2: WNHNN, SYGVQD (reference sequence). The CDR3 is made up of 15 amino acids. CDR3 in DNA: TGCGCCAGCAGTGAGTCGGTATTTAGCAATCAGCCCCAGCATTTT. This encodes CASSESVFSNQPQHF.

The J gene is TRBJ2-7, the V gene TRBV28; 7 bases fit TRBD2. CDR3 length: 15 residues. V lost 3 bases, J lost 2 bases, and 7 bases stayed unmatched. Germline lookup yields CDR1 MDHEN and CDR2 SYDVKM. In nucleotides, the CDR3 is TGTGCCAGCAGTTTCTCCGGGAGGAGAACCTACGAGCAGTACTTC. It translates to CASSFSGRRTYEQYF.

About this clonotype itself: The junction differs from germline at one of its ends, possibly a read error. The V and J genes are TRBV7-6 and TRBJ2-7; tentative D call: TRBD2 (5 bases). This CDR3 comprises 16 residues. Germline V gives CDR1 SGHVS, CDR2 FNYEAQ. Written as DNA, the CDR3 is TGTGTCAGCAGCCCCGAGGTGGGAGAGTCCCCCTACGAGCAGCACTTC. Protein sequence: CVSSPEVGESPYEQHF.

This clonotype was counted many times. The chain has TRBV7-9 and TRBJ2-5; 8 bases are shared with TRBD2. V shed 5 bases, J shed 4 bases, and the junction held 6 bases outside the gene matches. Per the germline V gene, CDR1 is SEHNR and CDR2 is FQNEAQ (reference sequence). This CDR3 is 14 amino acids long. The CDR3 reads CASSRSLAGETQYF. DNA of the CDR3: TGTGCCAGCAGCCGATCCCTAGCGGGAGAGACCCAGTACTTC.

This clonotype was detected ten times or more. The chain recombines TRBV28 with TRBJ2-7, with D possibly being TRBD2 (6 bases). The V gene lost 2 bases and the J gene lost 5 bases, with 10 bases spanning the gap. Germline V gene lookup returns CDR1 MDHEN and CDR2 SYDVKM. The CDR3 runs to 13 residues. The CDR3 loop reads CASSLIAGNEQYF. The CDR3 DNA reads TGTGCCAGCAGTTTAATTGCGGGAAACGAGCAGTACTTC.

The chain recombines TRBV28 with TRBJ2-1; D is undetermined. This CDR3 spans 15 amino acids. Germline assignment: CDR1 MDHEN and CDR2 SYDVKM. The V and J ends lost 2 bases and 8 bases respectively, with 16 bases between them. CDR3 bases: TGTGCCAGCAGTTTAGGTGCGCCCAGGAACTATGAGCAGTTCTTC. Translation gives CASSLGAPRNYEQFF.

This clonotype has a count of ten or more. The V gene is TRBV5-6, the J gene TRBJ2-5, with 7 bases that match TRBD2. Trimming removed 4 bases from V and 4 bases from J; junction bases left unmatched: 7. CDR3 length: 14 residues. Per the germline V gene, CDR1 is SGHDT and CDR2 is YYEEEE. The CDR3 region has the DNA TGTGCCAGCAGCAACACCCGACTAGCAGAGACCCAGTACTTC. Translating it yields CASSNTRLAETQYF.

Note on this clonotype: A much larger clone lies a single base off, so this may be a read error. CDR3: CSVPNRLSNYGYTF. The CDR3 DNA reads as TGCAGTGTCCCCAACAGGCTATCAAACTATGGCTACACCTTC. The V call is TRBV20-1, the J call TRBJ1-2, with D possibly matching TRBD1 (5 bases). V was pared by 7 bases and J by 2 bases, with 17 bases between. Germline V CDR1 and CDR2: DFQATT, SNEGSKA (reference sequence). This CDR3 is 14 amino acids long.

This clonotype has just a few counts. The junction differs from germline at one of its ends, possibly a read error. The chain has TRBV7-3 and TRBJ2-5; the match to TRBD2 covers 13 bases. CDR1 SGHTA and CDR2 FQGTGA come from the germline V gene. CDR3 length: 16 residues. The CDR3 nucleotides read TGTGCCAGCAGCTCAGGACTAGCGGGAGATAGGGAGACCCTGTACTTC. This translates into CASSSGLAGDRETLYF.

This clonotype showed up many times. This sequence joins TRBV28 and TRBJ2-7; D call uncertain. Trimming removed 3 bases from V and 6 bases from J, with 15 bases in between. This CDR3 region has 14 residues. In germline, CDR1 is MDHEN, CDR2 SYDVKM. In DNA, the CDR3 is TGTGCCAGCAGTTTTGAAGGGCCCTTAGGCGAGCAGTACTTC. It encodes CASSFEGPLGEQYF.

The chain has TRBV19 and TRBJ1-4, with 7 positions matching TRBD1. CDR1 and CDR2 from the germline V gene are LNHDA and SQIVND (reference sequence). The CDR3 spans 15 residues. V lost 3 bases, J lost 5 bases, and 6 bases stayed unmatched. The CDR3 spells CASSIPTGWNEKLFF. For the CDR3, the DNA is TGTGCCAGTAGTATCCCGACAGGGTGGAATGAAAAACTGTTTTTT.

This chain joins TRBV9 and TRBJ1-1; 7 bases are a match to TRBD1. Germline assignment: CDR1 SGDLS and CDR2 YYNGEE. The length of the CDR3 is 16 residues. V shed 0 bases and J 8 bases; nucleotides not matched to a gene: 13. CDR3 residues: CASSVAPQGRGLEAFF. The CDR3 bases are TGTGCCAGCAGCGTAGCCCCACAGGGGCGCGGTCTGGAAGCTTTCTTT.

Details on this clonotype: This may be a read error: a much more frequent sequence differs by one nucleotide. This chain uses TRBV7-3 with TRBJ1-1; D might be TRBD1 (5 bases). Looked up from germline, CDR1 is SGHTA and CDR2 is FQGTGA. This CDR3 is built from 14 residues. V dropped 5 bases and J dropped 4 bases, with 14 bases sitting between them. The CDR3: CASSPTVMSTEAFF. The DNA of the CDR3 is TGTGCCAGCAGCCCGACAGTCATGAGCACTGAAGCTTTCTTT.

This clonotype was seen more than once but under ten times. The chain links TRBV2 to TRBJ1-1; 7 positions agree with TRBD1. The germline CDR1 and CDR2 sequences are SNHLY and FYNNEI. The V segment lost 6 bases and the J segment 1 base; nucleotides outside the gene matches: 5. The CDR3 consists of 14 residues. CDR3 coding DNA: TGTGCCAGCAGGGGGGACAGTAAGAACACTGAAGCTTTCTTT. This codes for CASRGDSKNTEAFF.

This clonotype was picked up many times. One end of the junction does not line up with germline, which may come from a read error. V gene TRBV6-6 combines with J gene TRBJ1-1, with a possible D match to TRBD1 (6 bases). CDR1 and CDR2 (germline): MNHNY, SVGAGI (reference sequence). This CDR3 is 16 amino acids long. DNA for the CDR3: TGTGCCAGCAGCCCGATCAAGGGGGGCGTGGACACTGAAGCTTCCTTT. Translating it yields CASSPIKGGVDTEASF.

The rearrangement uses TRBV11-3 and TRBJ2-1; D possibly corresponds to TRBD2 (6 bases). Germline values: CDR1 SGHNT, CDR2 YENEEA. The CDR3 has 15 residues. V shed 7 bases and J shed 6 bases, with 19 bases lying between them. In DNA, the CDR3 is TGTGCCAGCACTCACGGAGGGAGATGGCCCAATGAGCAGTTCTTC. Translation: CASTHGGRWPNEQFF.

In this sample, this clonotype turned up many times. The chain carries TRBV12-3 or TRBV12-4 and TRBJ2-1; 12 bases agree with TRBD1. J was trimmed by 7 bases and V by 5 bases; bases with no gene match: 6. The length of the CDR3 is 15 residues. The CDR3 DNA reads as TGTGCCAGCAGTGCCCCGGGACAGGGGGCTAATGAGCAGTTCTTC. Translated: CASSAPGQGANEQFF.

This clonotype was seen many times. The chain joins TRBV6-5 to TRBJ2-1, with TRBD2 identical over 8 bases. V lost 7 bases to trimming and J lost 7 bases; unmatched junction nucleotides: 6. Germline V lookup: CDR1 MNHEY, CDR2 SVGAGI. This CDR3 is built from 13 residues. The CDR3 nucleotides are TGTGCCAGCACTGGCGGGGGGCTTAATGAGCAGTTCTTC. Its protein product is CASTGGGLNEQFF.

In this sample, this clonotype turned up many times. V gene TRBV24-1 combines with J gene TRBJ2-1; TRBD2 aligns across 12 bases. The CDR3 has 17 amino acids. The V gene end was trimmed by 3 bases and the J gene end by 0 bases; junction bases not matched to a gene: 2. CDR1 KGHDR and CDR2 SFDVKD come from the germline V gene. CDR3 region: CATSDGTSGLSYNEQFF. The DNA for the CDR3 is TGTGCCACCAGTGATGGGACTAGCGGGCTCTCCTACAATGAGCAGTTCTTC.

Many counts were recorded for this clonotype. This chain connects TRBV7-2 to TRBJ2-5, with TRBD2 identical over 12 bases. Germline V lookup: CDR1 SGHTA, CDR2 FQGNSA. Losses at the gene ends were 5 bases for V and 1 base for J; bases not matched to a gene: 2. This CDR3 spans 15 amino acids. CDR3 bases: TGTGCCAGCAGCCGGACTAGCGGGACCCAAGAGACCCAGTACTTC. Its protein is CASSRTSGTQETQYF.

This clonotype showed up many times. The chain joins TRBV20-1 to TRBJ2-5; TRBD2 aligns across 7 bases. Germline-derived CDR1 and CDR2 are DFQATT and SNEGSKA (reference sequence). The CDR3 runs to 17 residues. V was clipped by 3 bases and J by 0 bases; unmatched bases: 13. The CDR3 DNA is TGCAGTGCTAGTAGTCCGCTGGGAGGGAAGTACCAAGAGACCCAGTACTTC. Its translation: CSASSPLGGKYQETQYF.

A note on this clonotype: A much larger clone differs by one base, so this may be a read error. The V gene is TRBV29-1, the J gene TRBJ2-1; a weak D match, TRBD2 (5 bases). Germline values: CDR1 SQVTM, CDR2 ANQGSEA. This CDR3 region has 14 residues. V was shortened by 1 base and J by 15 bases, with 22 bases between the two germline ends. This CDR3 reads CSVEGGAVVNEWFF. The CDR3 bases are TGCAGCGTTGAAGGGGGAGCTGTTGTCAATGAGTGGTTCTTC.

Ten or more counts support this clonotype. The chain combines TRBV12-3 or TRBV12-4 with TRBJ1-1, with D uncertain. Deletions cut 7 bases from V and 5 bases from J, with 14 bases between. The CDR3 length is 13 residues. CDR3 loop: CASKSFLGTEAFF. DNA for the CDR3: TGTGCCAGCAAATCGTTTCTAGGGACTGAAGCTTTCTTT.